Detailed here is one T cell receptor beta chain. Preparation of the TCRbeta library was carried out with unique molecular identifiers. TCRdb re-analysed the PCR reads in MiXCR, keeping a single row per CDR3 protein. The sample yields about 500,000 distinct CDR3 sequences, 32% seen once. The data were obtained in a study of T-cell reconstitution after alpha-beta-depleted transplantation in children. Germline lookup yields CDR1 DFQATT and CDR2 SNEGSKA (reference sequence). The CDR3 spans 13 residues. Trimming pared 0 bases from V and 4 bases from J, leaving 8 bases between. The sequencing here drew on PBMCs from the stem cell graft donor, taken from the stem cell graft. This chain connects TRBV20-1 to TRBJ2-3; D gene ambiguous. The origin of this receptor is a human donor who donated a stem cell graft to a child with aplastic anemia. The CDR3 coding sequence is TGCAGTGCTAGAGACCTAGTGCCAGATACGCAGTATTTT. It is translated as CSARDLVPDTQYF.